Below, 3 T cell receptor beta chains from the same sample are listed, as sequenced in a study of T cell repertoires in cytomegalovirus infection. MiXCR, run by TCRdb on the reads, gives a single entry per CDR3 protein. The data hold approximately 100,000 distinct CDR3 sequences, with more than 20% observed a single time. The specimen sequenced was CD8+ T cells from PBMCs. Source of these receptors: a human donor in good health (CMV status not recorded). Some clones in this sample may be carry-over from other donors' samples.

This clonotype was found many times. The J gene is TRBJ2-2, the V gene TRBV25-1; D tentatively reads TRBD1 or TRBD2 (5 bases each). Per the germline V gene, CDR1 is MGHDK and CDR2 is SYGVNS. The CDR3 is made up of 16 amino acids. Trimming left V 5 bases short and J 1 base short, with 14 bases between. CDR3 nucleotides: TGTGCCAGCAGTTCAACGGGGCACAAGAACACCGGGGAGCTGTTTTTT. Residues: CASSSTGHKNTGELFF. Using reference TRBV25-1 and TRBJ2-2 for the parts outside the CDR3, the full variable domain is EADIYQTPRYLVIGTGKKITLECSQTMGHDKMYWYQQDPGMELHLIHYSYGVNSTEKGDLSSESTVSRIRTEHFPLTLESARPSHTSQYLCASSSTGHKNTGELFFGEGSRLTVL.

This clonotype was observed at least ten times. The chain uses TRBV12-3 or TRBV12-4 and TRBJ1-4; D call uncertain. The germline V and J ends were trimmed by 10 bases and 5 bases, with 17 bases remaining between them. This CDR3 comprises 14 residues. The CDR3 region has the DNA TGTGCCACCACGGGTGAGGAGATAAATGAAAAACTGTTTTTT. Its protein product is CATTGEEINEKLFF.

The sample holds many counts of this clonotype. The CDR3 sequence: CATSGLAGDNEQFF. CDR3 nucleotides: TGTGCCACCAGTGGACTAGCGGGAGACAATGAGCAGTTCTTC. The chain is built from TRBV24-1 and TRBJ2-1; TRBD2 agrees at 12 bases. The germline gives CDR1 KGHDR, CDR2 SFDVKD. Trimming at V came to 5 bases and at J to 5 bases, leaving 0 bases not matched to a gene. This CDR3 spans 14 amino acids.